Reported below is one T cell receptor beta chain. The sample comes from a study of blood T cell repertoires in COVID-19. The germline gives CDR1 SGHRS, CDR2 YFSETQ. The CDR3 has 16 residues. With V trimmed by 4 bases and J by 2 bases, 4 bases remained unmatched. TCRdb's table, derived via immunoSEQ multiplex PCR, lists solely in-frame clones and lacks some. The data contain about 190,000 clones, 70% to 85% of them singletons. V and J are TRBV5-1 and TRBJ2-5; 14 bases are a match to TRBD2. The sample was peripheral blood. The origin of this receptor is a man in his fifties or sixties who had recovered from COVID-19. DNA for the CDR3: TGCGCCAGCAGCCGGGGACTAGCGGGAGATCAAGAGACCCAGTACTTC. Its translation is CASSRGLAGDQETQYF.